The entry below describes one T cell receptor (beta chain). V was cut by 3 bases and J by 0 bases, with 16 bases left in between. The CDR3 extends over 16 amino acids. The germline CDR1 and CDR2 sequences are SGHDT and YYEEEE. Treatment here: over 15 received Ad26.COV2.S at low or high dose, single or two shots; roughly 5 received placebo; per-sample allocation not given. It was on day 63 after the first vaccine or placebo injection that samples were taken. Sequencing was performed with immunoSEQ multiplex PCR; in TCRdb, only in-frame clones are kept and a portion is missing. This repertoire shows hundreds of thousands of clones, roughly 86% found once; its top ten account for approximately 3.4%. These data originate in a study of Ad26.COV2.S vaccination and SARS-CoV-2 variants. Study summary: Participants got Ad26.COV2.S intramuscularly, once or twice 56 days apart.

V usage is TRBV5-6 and J usage is TRBJ2-7; tentatively, D is TRBD2 (5 bases). The sample consisted of peripheral blood, taken in a trial of Ad26.COV2.S vaccine versus placebo. The sequence derives from a person aged 18-65 years who received the Ad26.COV2.S COVID-19 vaccine or a placebo. CDR3 amino acids: CASSSGVDFYSYEQYF. CDR3 coding DNA: TGTGCCAGCAGCTCTGGAGTGGACTTCTACTCCTACGAGCAGTACTTC.